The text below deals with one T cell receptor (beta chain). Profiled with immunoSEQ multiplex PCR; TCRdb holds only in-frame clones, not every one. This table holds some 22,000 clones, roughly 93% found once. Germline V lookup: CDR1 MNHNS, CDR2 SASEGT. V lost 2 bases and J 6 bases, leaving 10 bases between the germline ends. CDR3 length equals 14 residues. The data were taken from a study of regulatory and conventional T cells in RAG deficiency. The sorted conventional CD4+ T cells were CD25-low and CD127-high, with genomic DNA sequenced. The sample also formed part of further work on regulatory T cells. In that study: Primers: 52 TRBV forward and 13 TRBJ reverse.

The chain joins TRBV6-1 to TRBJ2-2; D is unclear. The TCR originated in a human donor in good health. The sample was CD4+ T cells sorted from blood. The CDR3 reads CASSESMSAGELFF. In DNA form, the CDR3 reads TGTGCCAGCAGTGAATCGATGAGCGCCGGGGAGCTGTTTTTT.